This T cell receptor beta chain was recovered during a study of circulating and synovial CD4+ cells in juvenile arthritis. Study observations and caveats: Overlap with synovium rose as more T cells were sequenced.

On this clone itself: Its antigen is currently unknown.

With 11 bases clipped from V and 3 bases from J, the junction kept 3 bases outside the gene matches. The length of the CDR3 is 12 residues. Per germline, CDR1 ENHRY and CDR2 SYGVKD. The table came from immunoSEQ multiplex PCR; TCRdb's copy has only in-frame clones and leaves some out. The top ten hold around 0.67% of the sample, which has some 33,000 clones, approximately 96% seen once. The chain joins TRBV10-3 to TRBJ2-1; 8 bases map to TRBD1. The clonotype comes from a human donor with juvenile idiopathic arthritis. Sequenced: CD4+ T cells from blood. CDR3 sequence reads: CAVGQVYNEQFF. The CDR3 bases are TGTGCCGTGGGACAGGTCTACAATGAGCAGTTCTTC.